These 2 T cell receptor beta chains originate from one sample sequenced in a study of Tregs in tolerant kidney transplant recipients. Recipients received nonmyeloablative bone marrow transplants from related graft donors, with transient mixed chimerism. Profiled with immunoSEQ multiplex PCR; TCRdb holds only in-frame clones, not every one. In all, the sample yields some 22,000 clones. Specimen: CD4+ T cells from blood (PBMCs), collected 6 months after the transplant. These receptors all stem from a human patient who received a combined kidney and bone marrow transplant. Some T cells may be transferred from the graft donor.

A remark on this clone: The read gets to within 3 residues of the CDR3 end, and the germline J gene fills in the rest. V is TRBV5-1 and J is TRBJ1-2; D may be TRBD1 (5 bases). The CDR3 totals 14 residues. Germline V gene data show CDR1 as SGHRS and CDR2 as YFSETQ. V was clipped by 4 bases and J by 4 bases, with 14 bases between them. The CDR3 bases that were read are TGCGCCAGCAGCCACCAGCCAGGGATCTATGGC. This gives the protein CASSHQPGIYG. The complete CDR3 sequence is CASSHQPGIYGYTF.

In the case of this clone: The read ends 3 residues early relative to the CDR3; the germline J gene fills the gap. The gene calls are TRBV11-2 and TRBJ2-2; D call uncertain. The CDR3 spans 15 residues. Germline V gives CDR1 SGHAT, CDR2 FQNNGV. Trimming removed 2 bases at V and 6 bases at J, with 13 bases between. The chain's CDR3 is CASSLIPSRAGELFF. CDR3 DNA (partial): TGTGCCAGCAGCTTAATCCCCTCCCGCGCCGGGGAG.